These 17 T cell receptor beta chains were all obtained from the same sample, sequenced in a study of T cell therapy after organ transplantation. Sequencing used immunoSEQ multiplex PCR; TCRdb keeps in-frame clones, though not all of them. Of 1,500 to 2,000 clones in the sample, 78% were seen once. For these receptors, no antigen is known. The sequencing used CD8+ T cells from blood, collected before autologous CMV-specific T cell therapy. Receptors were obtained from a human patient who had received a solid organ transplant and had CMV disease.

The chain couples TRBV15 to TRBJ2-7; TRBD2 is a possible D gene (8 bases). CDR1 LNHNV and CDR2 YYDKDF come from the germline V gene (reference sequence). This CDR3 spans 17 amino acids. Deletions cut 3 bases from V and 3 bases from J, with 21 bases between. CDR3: CATSRDLREGANYEQYF. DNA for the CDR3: TGTGCCACCAGCAGGGACCTTCGGGAGGGGGCTAACTACGAGCAGTACTTC. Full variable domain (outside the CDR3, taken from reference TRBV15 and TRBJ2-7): DAMVIQNPRYQVTQFGKPVTLSCSQTLNHNVMYWYQQKSSQAPKLLFHYYDKDFNNEADTPDNFQSRRPNTSFCFLDIRSPGLGDTAMYLCATSRDLREGANYEQYFGPGTRLTVT.

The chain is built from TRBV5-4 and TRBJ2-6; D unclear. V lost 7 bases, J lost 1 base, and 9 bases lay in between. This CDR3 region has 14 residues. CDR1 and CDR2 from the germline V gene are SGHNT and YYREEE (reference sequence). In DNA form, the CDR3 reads TGTGCCAGCTTTATGGGGTCTGGGGCCAACGTCCTGACTTTC. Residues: CASFMGSGANVLTF.

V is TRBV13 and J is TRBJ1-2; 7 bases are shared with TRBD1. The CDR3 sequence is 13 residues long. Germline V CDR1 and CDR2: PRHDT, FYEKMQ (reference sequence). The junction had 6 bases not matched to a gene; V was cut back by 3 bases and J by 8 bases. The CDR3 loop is CASSFDRDGGYTF. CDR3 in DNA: TGTGCCAGCAGCTTCGACAGGGATGGAGGCTACACCTTC.

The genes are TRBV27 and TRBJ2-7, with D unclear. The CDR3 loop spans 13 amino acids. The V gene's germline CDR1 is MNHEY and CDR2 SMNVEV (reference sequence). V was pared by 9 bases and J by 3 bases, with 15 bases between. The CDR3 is CASSRALGYEQYF. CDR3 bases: TGTGCCAGTAGTCGGGCCCTGGGCTACGAGCAGTACTTC.

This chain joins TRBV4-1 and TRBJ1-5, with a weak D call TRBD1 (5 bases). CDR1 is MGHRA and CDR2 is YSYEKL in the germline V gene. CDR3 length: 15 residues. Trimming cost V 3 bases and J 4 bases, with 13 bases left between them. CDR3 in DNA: TGCGCCAGCAGCCAGGTAGCAGGGAGTAATCAGCCCCAGCATTTT. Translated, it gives CASSQVAGSNQPQHF.

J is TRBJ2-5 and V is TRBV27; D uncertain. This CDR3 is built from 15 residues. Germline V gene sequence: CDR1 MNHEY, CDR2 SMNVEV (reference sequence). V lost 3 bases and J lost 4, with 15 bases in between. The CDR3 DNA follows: TGTGCCAGCAGTTTCCATGGACGGCCCGTAGAGACCCAGTACTTC. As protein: CASSFHGRPVETQYF.

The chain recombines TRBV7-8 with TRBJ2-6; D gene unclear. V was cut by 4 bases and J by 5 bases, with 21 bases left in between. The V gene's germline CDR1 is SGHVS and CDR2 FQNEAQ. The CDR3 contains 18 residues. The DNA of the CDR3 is TGTGCCAGCAGCTATGGCTATTACCCACAAAGTCGGGCCAACGTCCTGACTTTC. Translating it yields CASSYGYYPQSRANVLTF.

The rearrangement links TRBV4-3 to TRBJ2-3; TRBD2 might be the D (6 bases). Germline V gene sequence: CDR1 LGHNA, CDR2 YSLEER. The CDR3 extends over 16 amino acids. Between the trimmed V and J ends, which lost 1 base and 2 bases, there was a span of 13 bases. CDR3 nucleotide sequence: TGCGCCAGCAGCCAAGTTCTGGGGCGGGACACAGATACGCAGTATTTT. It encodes CASSQVLGRDTDTQYF.

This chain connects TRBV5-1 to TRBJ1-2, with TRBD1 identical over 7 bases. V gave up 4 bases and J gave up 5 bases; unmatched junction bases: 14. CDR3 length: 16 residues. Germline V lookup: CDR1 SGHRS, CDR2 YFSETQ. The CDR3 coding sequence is TGCGCCAGCAGCGTGACAGGGAATGGCGGAGAGTATGGCTACACCTTC. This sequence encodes CASSVTGNGGEYGYTF.

The CDR3 bases are TGTGCCTGGAGTGAGCAGATCAACTATGGCTACACCTTC. Translated: CAWSEQINYGYTF. The chain carries TRBV30 and TRBJ1-2; no definite D call. V lost 1 base, J lost 2 bases, and 8 bases lay in between. Per germline, CDR1 GTSNPN and CDR2 SVGIG (reference sequence). The CDR3 runs to 13 residues.

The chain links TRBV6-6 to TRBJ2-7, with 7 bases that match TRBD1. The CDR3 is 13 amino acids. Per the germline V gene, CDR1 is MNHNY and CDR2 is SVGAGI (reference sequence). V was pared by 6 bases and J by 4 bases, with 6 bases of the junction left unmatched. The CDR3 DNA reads TGTGCCAGCAGGGCCGGGACAGAGTACGAGCAGTACTTC. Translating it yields CASRAGTEYEQYF.

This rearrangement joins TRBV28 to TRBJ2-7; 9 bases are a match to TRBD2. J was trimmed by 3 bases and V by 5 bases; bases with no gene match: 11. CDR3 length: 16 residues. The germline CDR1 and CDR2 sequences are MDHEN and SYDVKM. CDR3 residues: CASSPLGAGGLYEQYF. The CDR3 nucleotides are TGTGCCAGCAGTCCCCTGGGGGCGGGAGGGCTCTACGAGCAGTACTTC. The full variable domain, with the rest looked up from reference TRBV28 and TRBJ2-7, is DVKVTQSSRYLVKRTGEKVFLECVQDMDHENMFWYRQDPGLGLRLIYFSYDVKMKEKGDIPEGYSVSREKKERFSLILESASTNQTSMYLCASSPLGAGGLYEQYFGPGTRLTVT.

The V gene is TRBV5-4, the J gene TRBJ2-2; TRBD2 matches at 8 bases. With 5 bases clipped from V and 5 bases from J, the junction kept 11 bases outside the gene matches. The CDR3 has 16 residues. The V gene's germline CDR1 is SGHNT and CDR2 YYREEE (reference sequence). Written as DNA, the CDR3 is TGTGCCAGCAGTCCCCCGGGAGGGCGAAATACCGGGGAGCTGTTTTTT. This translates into CASSPPGGRNTGELFF.

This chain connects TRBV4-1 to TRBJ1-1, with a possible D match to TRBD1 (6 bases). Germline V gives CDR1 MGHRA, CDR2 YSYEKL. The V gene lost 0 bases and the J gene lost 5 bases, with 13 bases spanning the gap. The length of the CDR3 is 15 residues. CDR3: CASSQEWGRGTEAFF. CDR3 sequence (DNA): TGCGCCAGCAGCCAAGAATGGGGGCGAGGAACTGAAGCTTTCTTT.

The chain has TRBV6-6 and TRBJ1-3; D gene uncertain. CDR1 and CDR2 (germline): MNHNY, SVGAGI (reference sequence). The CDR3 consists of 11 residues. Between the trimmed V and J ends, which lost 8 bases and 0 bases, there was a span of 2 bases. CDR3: CASLSGNTIYF. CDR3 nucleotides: TGTGCCAGCCTCTCTGGAAACACCATATATTTT.

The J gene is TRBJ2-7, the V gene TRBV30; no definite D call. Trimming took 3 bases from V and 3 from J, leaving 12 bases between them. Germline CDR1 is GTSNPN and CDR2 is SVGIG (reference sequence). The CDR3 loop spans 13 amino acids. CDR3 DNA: TGTGCCTGGAGCCCCTCAGCCGTCTACGAGCAGTACTTC. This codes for CAWSPSAVYEQYF. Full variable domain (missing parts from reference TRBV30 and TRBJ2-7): SQTIHQWPATLVQPVGSPLSLECTVEGTSNPNLYWYRQAAGRGLQLLFYSVGIGQISSEVPQNLSASRPQDRQFILSSKKLLLSDSGFYLCAWSPSAVYEQYFGPGTRLTVT.

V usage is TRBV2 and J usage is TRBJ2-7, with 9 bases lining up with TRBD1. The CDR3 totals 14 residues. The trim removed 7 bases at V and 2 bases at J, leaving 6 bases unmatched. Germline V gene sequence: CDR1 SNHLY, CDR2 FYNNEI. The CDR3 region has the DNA TGTGCCAGCAACGGACAGGGGATCGCCTACGAGCAGTACTTC. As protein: CASNGQGIAYEQYF.